Many counts were recorded for the clone carrying this T cell receptor beta chain. What it recognizes is unknown. Donation came from healthy Caucasian individuals in Russia who were aged about 6 to 95. This specimen comes from a study of blood T cells in healthy people across ages. General study findings and limits: A strong correlation was seen between TCR beta diversity and naive T cell percentage.

With a J-beta primer mix and a sample-barcoded 5' primer, a second PCR ran about 6 to 11 cycles. Template switching added a 12-random-nucleotide identifier to every cDNA molecule. TCRdb analysed the 5' RACE reads with MiXCR anew, one entry per CDR3 protein. The sample has 1.5 million to 2 million distinct CDR3 sequences, roughly 27% seen once. Germline V gives CDR1 MGHRA, CDR2 YSYEKL. The ends were cut back, 0 bases at V and 6 bases at J, with 8 bases in the middle. The CDR3 is 13 residues long. Material for sequencing was blood. The clonotype was recovered from a woman in her thirties in good health. This rearrangement joins TRBV4-1 to TRBJ1-1; D ambiguous. The CDR3 loop reads CASSQEVSAEAFF. The CDR3 region has the DNA TGCGCCAGCAGCCAAGAAGTGAGCGCTGAAGCTTTCTTT.